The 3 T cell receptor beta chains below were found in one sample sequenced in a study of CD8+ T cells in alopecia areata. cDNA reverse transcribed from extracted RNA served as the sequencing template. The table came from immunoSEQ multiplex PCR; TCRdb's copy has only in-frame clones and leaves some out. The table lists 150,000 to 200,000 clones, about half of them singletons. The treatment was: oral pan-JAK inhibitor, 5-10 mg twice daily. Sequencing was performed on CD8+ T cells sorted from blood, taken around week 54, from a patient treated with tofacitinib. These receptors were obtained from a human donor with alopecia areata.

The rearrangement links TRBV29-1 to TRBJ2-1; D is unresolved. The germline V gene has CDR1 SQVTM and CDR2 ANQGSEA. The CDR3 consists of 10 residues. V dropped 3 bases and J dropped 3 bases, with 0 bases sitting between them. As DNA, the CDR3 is TGCAGCGTTGACTACAATGAGCAGTTCTTC. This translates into CSVDYNEQFF.

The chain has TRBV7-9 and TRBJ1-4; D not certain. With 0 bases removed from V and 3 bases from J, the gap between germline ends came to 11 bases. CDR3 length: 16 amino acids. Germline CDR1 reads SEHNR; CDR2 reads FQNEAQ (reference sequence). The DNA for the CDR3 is TGTGCCAGCAGCTTAGCGCTTGGAGAGGCTAATGAAAAACTGTTTTTT. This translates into CASSLALGEANEKLFF.

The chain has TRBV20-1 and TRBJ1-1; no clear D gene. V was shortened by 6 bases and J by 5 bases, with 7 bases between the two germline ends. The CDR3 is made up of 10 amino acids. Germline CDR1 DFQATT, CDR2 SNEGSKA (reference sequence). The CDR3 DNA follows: TGCAGTGCCCCGCGGACTGAAGCTTTCTTT. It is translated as CSAPRTEAFF.